A single sample is the source of the 21 T cell receptor beta chains below, sequenced in a study of blood T cell repertoires in COVID-19. Assay: immunoSEQ multiplex PCR; the TCRdb copy retains only in-frame clones and omits some. Here the sample spans roughly 200,000 clones, about 81% being singletons. The specimen sequenced was PBMCs or T cells enriched from blood (not recorded which). These receptors came from a man aged 40-49 years who had recovered from COVID-19.

The V and J genes are TRBV2 and TRBJ1-2, with TRBD1 matching 12 bases. Trimming removed 7 bases from V and 6 bases from J; junction bases left unmatched: 12. The CDR3 has 16 residues. Germline assignment: CDR1 SNHLY and CDR2 FYNNEI. CDR3 nucleotide sequence: TGTGCCAGCAACCCCGGGACAGGGGGCGCCGGGAATGGCTACACCTTC. Amino acids: CASNPGTGGAGNGYTF.

This chain connects TRBV6-5 to TRBJ1-5; 9 nucleotides align to TRBD1. J was trimmed by 6 bases and V by 6 bases; bases with no gene match: 9. Germline V gives CDR1 MNHEY, CDR2 SVGAGI. This CDR3 has 15 amino acids. CDR3 sequence (DNA): TGTGCCAGCAGAATAGGACAGGGGTCTGTTCAGCCCCAGCATTTT. This sequence encodes CASRIGQGSVQPQHF.

The V gene is TRBV30, the J gene TRBJ1-1; TRBD1 matches at 11 bases. Losses at the gene ends were 2 bases for V and 1 base for J; bases not matched to a gene: 9. Germline CDR1 and CDR2: GTSNPN and SVGIG (reference sequence). The CDR3 totals 17 residues. CDR3 in amino acids: CAWSRGQGAWGNTEAFF. DNA of the CDR3: TGTGCCTGGAGTCGAGGACAGGGGGCATGGGGGAACACTGAAGCTTTCTTT.

The genes are TRBV7-8 and TRBJ1-3; D not certain. This CDR3 spans 16 amino acids. The ends were cut back, 5 bases at V and 4 bases at J, with 18 bases in the middle. Germline values: CDR1 SGHVS, CDR2 FQNEAQ. CDR3 loop: CASSPSSRAGGNTIYF. CDR3 sequence (DNA): TGTGCCAGCAGCCCTAGCTCGCGGGCCGGCGGAAACACCATATATTTT.

This clone was detected once. The chain uses TRBV18 and TRBJ2-5, with a weak D call TRBD2 (5 bases). This CDR3 has 13 residues. Germline CDR1 and CDR2: KGHSH and LQKENI. Trimming left V 3 bases short and J 0 bases short, with 5 bases between. CDR3 in amino acids: CASSPDYQETQYF. In DNA, the CDR3 is TGTGCCAGCTCACCGGACTACCAAGAGACCCAGTACTTC. Full variable domain (remainder filled in from reference TRBV18 and TRBJ2-5): NAGVMQNPRHLVRRRGQEARLRCSPMKGHSHVYWYRQLPEEGLKFMVYLQKENIIDESGMPKERFSAEFPKEGPSILRIQQVVRGDSAAYFCASSPDYQETQYFGPGTRLLVL.

The chain combines TRBV6-5 with TRBJ1-5; TRBD1 matches 9 bases. Germline V gene data show CDR1 as MNHEY and CDR2 as SVGAGI. The CDR3 is 16 amino acids. The V and J ends lost 0 bases and 3 bases, in that order; junction bases with no gene match: 3. CDR3 loop: CASSYSQGANNQPQHF. The CDR3 coding sequence is TGTGCCAGCAGTTACTCACAGGGGGCCAACAATCAGCCCCAGCATTTT.

The V call is TRBV19, the J call TRBJ1-2; 12 bases align to TRBD1. Trimming cost V 4 bases and J 4 bases; bases outside gene matches: 7. The CDR3 totals 16 residues. Germline CDR1 is LNHDA and CDR2 is SQIVND (reference sequence). The CDR3 nucleotides are TGTGCCAGTAGTAGGACCGGGACAGGGGGCGTCTATGGCTACACCTTC. Its translation is CASSRTGTGGVYGYTF.

The chain has TRBV15 and TRBJ2-5; TRBD1 matches at 10 bases. The length of the CDR3 is 14 residues. Germline CDR1 LNHNV, CDR2 YYDKDF (reference sequence). V lost 5 bases and J lost 4; bases outside the gene matches: 4. CDR3 region: CATSPDRGRETQYF. DNA of the CDR3: TGTGCCACCAGCCCGGACAGGGGGAGAGAGACCCAGTACTTC.

The genes are TRBV5-8 and TRBJ1-4, with a tentative D call TRBD1 (6 bases). This CDR3 has 15 residues. With 5 bases removed from V and 2 bases from J, the gap between germline ends came to 13 bases. Germline CDR1 SGHTS, CDR2 YDEGEE. The CDR3 DNA reads TGTGCCAGCAGACAGAACAGGGCTACTAATGAAAAACTGTTTTTT. It codes for CASRQNRATNEKLFF.

A few counts support this clone. The rearrangement uses TRBV6-5 and TRBJ2-7, with D uncertain. CDR1 and CDR2 (germline): MNHEY, SVGAGI. CDR3 size: 14 residues. V gave up 6 bases and J gave up 2 bases, with 14 bases separating them. The CDR3 DNA reads as TGTGCCAGCAGCACCGGGTCTTTTACCTACGAGCAGTACTTC. Translating it yields CASSTGSFTYEQYF.

The chain joins TRBV5-1 to TRBJ1-2, with a weak D call TRBD1 (6 bases). V dropped 2 bases and J dropped 1 base, with 15 bases sitting between them. The CDR3 is 16 amino acids. Germline lookup yields CDR1 SGHRS and CDR2 YFSETQ. The CDR3 DNA sequence: TGCGCCAGCAGCTTTGGATCAACAGGGCATAACTATGGCTACACCTTC. It is translated as CASSFGSTGHNYGYTF.

The chain carries TRBV7-6 and TRBJ2-7; TRBD2 matches 9 bases. V lost 5 bases and J lost 0; bases outside the gene matches: 8. From germline, CDR1 is SGHVS and CDR2 FNYEAQ. The CDR3 loop spans 16 amino acids. The DNA for the CDR3 is TGTGCCAGCAGCCTAACTAGCGGGTCTAGCTCCTACGAGCAGTACTTC. The encoded protein is CASSLTSGSSSYEQYF.

This chain connects TRBV18 to TRBJ2-5; TRBD1 aligns across 11 bases. Germline V gene lookup returns CDR1 KGHSH and CDR2 LQKENI. The CDR3 covers 15 residues. J lost 3 bases, V lost 2 bases, and 2 bases had no gene match. The CDR3 loop is CASSPGTGGKETQYF. The CDR3 DNA follows: TGTGCCAGCTCACCAGGGACAGGGGGTAAAGAGACCCAGTACTTC.

The J gene is TRBJ2-5, the V gene TRBV19; TRBD2 agrees at 14 bases. V dropped 7 bases and J dropped 4; count of bases not matched to a gene: 5. Germline V gene sequence: CDR1 LNHDA, CDR2 SQIVND (reference sequence). The length of the CDR3 is 15 residues. The CDR3 reads CASNEGTSGRETQYF. In DNA form, the CDR3 reads TGTGCCAGTAACGAAGGGACTAGCGGGAGAGAGACCCAGTACTTC.

The chain combines TRBV7-3 with TRBJ1-1; D unresolved. Germline assignment: CDR1 SGHTA and CDR2 FQGTGA. This CDR3 contains 15 residues. V dropped 0 bases and J dropped 1 base, with 9 bases sitting between them. This chain's CDR3 is CASSLTAGPNTEAFF. Here the CDR3 DNA reads TGTGCCAGCAGCTTAACAGCAGGTCCGAACACTGAAGCTTTCTTT.

V usage is TRBV15 and J usage is TRBJ1-2, with D unresolved. This CDR3 is built from 17 residues. Trimming removed 4 bases at V and 0 bases at J, with 18 bases between. The germline V gene has CDR1 LNHNV and CDR2 YYDKDF (reference sequence). For the CDR3, the DNA is TGTGCCACCAGCATTTCGCGGGGAAAAATCTCTAACTATGGCTACACCTTC. Translating it yields CATSISRGKISNYGYTF.

The rearrangement links TRBV2 to TRBJ1-5; D unresolved. V was shortened by 2 bases and J by 4 bases, with 12 bases between the two germline ends. CDR3 size: 15 residues. In germline, CDR1 is SNHLY, CDR2 FYNNEI. The CDR3 sequence is CASSEYLQSNQPQHF. CDR3 DNA sequence: TGTGCCAGCAGTGAATACCTACAGTCTAATCAGCCCCAGCATTTT.

The chain combines TRBV12-5 with TRBJ1-1; possibly TRBD1 for D (6 bases). Trimming removed 2 bases from V and 0 bases from J, with 16 bases in between. The CDR3 has 17 amino acids. Per germline, CDR1 LGHNT and CDR2 FRNRAP. As DNA, the CDR3 is TGTGCTAGTGGTTTGAGGGTGCCCGGACAGTTGAACACTGAAGCTTTCTTT. Amino acid sequence: CASGLRVPGQLNTEAFF.

The chain links TRBV9 to TRBJ1-1, with a tentative D call TRBD1 (5 bases). The CDR3 has 14 amino acids. CDR1 is SGDLS, CDR2 YYNGEE, per germline. Between the trimmed V and J ends, which lost 6 bases and 1 base, there was a span of 13 bases. CDR3 sequence (DNA): TGTGCCAGCACTCAGGGTTTACAGAACACTGAAGCTTTCTTT. Protein sequence: CASTQGLQNTEAFF.

The gene calls are TRBV2 and TRBJ2-3; TRBD2 matches at 9 bases. V was clipped by 2 bases and J by 3 bases; unmatched bases: 12. The CDR3 consists of 18 residues. The germline V gene has CDR1 SNHLY and CDR2 FYNNEI. The CDR3 sequence: CASSEYAGGGARTDTQYF. The CDR3 coding sequence is TGTGCCAGCAGTGAATACGCGGGCGGGGGGGCCAGAACAGATACGCAGTATTTT.

As for this clone: Different DNA sequences within this sample yield the same CDR3. The V call is TRBV5-1, the J call TRBJ1-4, with 8 bases fitting TRBD1. J lost 4 bases, V lost 3 bases, and 2 bases had no gene match. The CDR3 runs 14 residues. Germline CDR1 and CDR2: SGHRS and YFSETQ. CDR3 in DNA: TGCGCCAGCAGCTCCGACAGGGGTAATGAAAAACTGTTTTTT. Amino acid sequence: CASSSDRGNEKLFF.